Listed below are T cell receptor beta chains from one sample, sequenced in a study of T cell responses to AZD1222 COVID-19 vaccine. Produced via immunoSEQ multiplex PCR; TCRdb's table is partial and in-frame only. The sample shows under 130,000 clones, over 80% of them seen only once. The sample was peripheral blood, taken on day 0 of AZD1222 vaccination. These receptors originate from an adult in good health. Each CDR3 is given with its conserved first and last residue. A D gene is named only where the DNA matches it firmly. Rows may omit the clone size; those that give it use once, few, many or a size class.

clone size: NA
D gene: NA
J gene: TRBJ1-2
V gene: TRBV11-2
CDR3 protein: CASSLDYGYTF
CDR3 DNA: TGTGCCAGCAGTTTAGACTATGGCTACACCTTC

clone size: NA
D gene: TRBD2
J gene: TRBJ2-1
V gene: TRBV5-1
CDR3 protein: CASSSGLANYNEQFF
CDR3 DNA: TGCGCCAGCAGTTCGGGACTAGCCAACTACAATGAGCAGTTCTTC

clone size: NA
D gene: NA
J gene: TRBJ1-2
V gene: TRBV14
CDR3 protein: CAFLREGYGYTF
CDR3 DNA: TGTGCCTTTTTACGGGAAGGCTATGGCTACACCTTC

clone size: few
D gene: NA
J gene: TRBJ1-2
V gene: TRBV7-9
CDR3 protein: CASSPAQGGGGYTF
CDR3 DNA: TGTGCCAGCAGTCCCGCCCAGGGAGGCGGTGGCTACACCTTC

clone size: NA
D gene: NA
J gene: TRBJ2-7
V gene: TRBV7-9
CDR3 protein: CASSLVVLTGKQTYEQYF
CDR3 DNA: TGTGCCAGCAGCTTAGTGGTTTTGACAGGCAAGCAAACCTACGAGCAGTACTTC

clone size: NA
D gene: NA
J gene: TRBJ1-2
V gene: TRBV12-5
CDR3 protein: CASGTWSGYTF
CDR3 DNA: TGTGCTAGTGGTACCTGGTCTGGCTACACCTTC

clone size: NA
D gene: TRBD2
J gene: TRBJ2-1
V gene: TRBV9
CDR3 protein: CASSSPGGPYEQFF
CDR3 DNA: TGTGCCAGCAGCTCGCCGGGGGGGCCCTATGAGCAGTTCTTC

clone size: NA
D gene: NA
J gene: TRBJ2-6
V gene: TRBV7-9
CDR3 protein: CASSPRGDKPYSGANVLTF
CDR3 DNA: TGTGCCAGCAGCCCCAGGGGGGACAAACCTTACTCTGGGGCCAACGTCCTGACTTTC

clone size: NA
D gene: NA
J gene: TRBJ1-5
V gene: TRBV24-1
CDR3 protein: CATSADSNQPQHF
CDR3 DNA: TGTGCCACCAGTGCGGACAGCAATCAGCCCCAGCATTTT

clone size: NA
D gene: NA
J gene: TRBJ1-2
V gene: TRBV7-9
CDR3 protein: CASSPRGRLYYGYTF
CDR3 DNA: TGTGCCAGCAGCCCCAGGGGTCGCCTATACTATGGCTACACCTTC

clone size: NA
D gene: TRBD1
J gene: TRBJ1-4
V gene: TRBV5-4
CDR3 protein: CASSLGGQGYEKLFF
CDR3 DNA: TGTGCCAGCAGCTTAGGGGGACAGGGGTATGAAAAACTGTTTTTT

clone size: NA
D gene: NA
J gene: TRBJ2-1
V gene: TRBV5-4
CDR3 protein: CASSSKGNEQFF
CDR3 DNA: TGTGCCAGCAGCTCGAAGGGCAATGAGCAGTTCTTC

clone size: NA
D gene: NA
J gene: TRBJ1-5
V gene: TRBV20-1
CDR3 protein: CSASPRNSNQPQHF
CDR3 DNA: TGCAGTGCTAGTCCGAGAAATAGCAATCAGCCCCAGCATTTT

clone size: once
D gene: NA
J gene: TRBJ1-2
V gene: TRBV6-1
CDR3 protein: CASSEAGTGVYGYTF
CDR3 DNA: TGTGCCAGCAGTGAAGCGGGAACAGGAGTCTATGGCTACACCTTC

clone size: NA
D gene: TRBD2
J gene: TRBJ2-1
V gene: TRBV4-2
CDR3 protein: CASSVQAGGSYNEQFF
CDR3 DNA: TGTGCCAGCAGCGTCCAAGCGGGGGGCTCCTACAATGAGCAGTTCTTC

clone size: NA
D gene: NA
J gene: TRBJ1-1
V gene: TRBV18
CDR3 protein: CASSLKGGTEAFF
CDR3 DNA: TGTGCCAGCTCACTTAAGGGGGGCACTGAAGCTTTCTTT

clone size: NA
D gene: NA
J gene: TRBJ2-1
V gene: TRBV6-5
CDR3 protein: CASKSLTTGHEQFF
CDR3 DNA: TGTGCCAGCAAGTCCCTAACGACAGGTCATGAGCAGTTCTTC

clone size: NA
D gene: NA
J gene: TRBJ1-3
V gene: TRBV5-1
CDR3 protein: CASSLAGVNTIYF
CDR3 DNA: TGCGCCAGCAGCTTGGCGGGGGTAAACACCATATATTTT

clone size: NA
D gene: TRBD2
J gene: TRBJ2-5
V gene: TRBV7-8
CDR3 protein: CASSYRGRTSGVQETQYF
CDR3 DNA: TGTGCCAGCAGCTATCGGGGCAGGACTAGCGGGGTCCAAGAGACCCAGTACTTC

clone size: NA
D gene: NA
J gene: TRBJ2-2
V gene: TRBV2
CDR3 protein: CATGTIPTGELFF
CDR3 DNA: TGTGCCACCGGGACGATCCCTACCGGGGAGCTGTTTTTT

clone size: NA
D gene: NA
J gene: TRBJ2-7
V gene: TRBV5-1
CDR3 protein: CASSSTQHYEQYF
CDR3 DNA: TGCGCCAGCAGCTCCACCCAGCATTACGAGCAGTACTTC

clone size: NA
D gene: NA
J gene: TRBJ1-1
V gene: TRBV6-2/TRBV6-3
CDR3 protein: CASSYSIGREGFF
CDR3 DNA: TGTGCCAGCAGTTACTCGATTGGCAGGGAAGGTTTCTTT

clone size: NA
D gene: NA
J gene: TRBJ1-2
V gene: TRBV5-1
CDR3 protein: CASSLGTERNYGYTF
CDR3 DNA: TGCGCCAGCAGCTTGGGGACGGAACGCAACTATGGCTACACCTTC

clone size: NA
D gene: TRBD1
J gene: TRBJ2-4
V gene: TRBV5-1
CDR3 protein: CASSLGTGGTIQYF
CDR3 DNA: TGCGCCAGCAGCTTGGGGACAGGGGGCACCATTCAGTACTTC

clone size: NA
D gene: TRBD1
J gene: TRBJ1-1
V gene: TRBV18
CDR3 protein: CASSSGQPGLEAFF
CDR3 DNA: TGTGCCAGCTCATCGGGACAGCCAGGACTAGAAGCTTTCTTT

clone size: NA
D gene: TRBD2
J gene: TRBJ2-5
V gene: TRBV11-2
CDR3 protein: CASSSPRLGGETQYF
CDR3 DNA: TGTGCCAGCAGCTCCCCCAGACTGGGGGGGGAGACCCAGTACTTC

clone size: NA
D gene: NA
J gene: TRBJ2-5
V gene: TRBV5-5
CDR3 protein: CASSLRGAGETQYF
CDR3 DNA: TGTGCCAGCAGCCTCCGCGGGGCAGGAGAGACCCAGTACTTC

clone size: NA
D gene: TRBD1
J gene: TRBJ2-1
V gene: TRBV18
CDR3 protein: CASSPRQGGYNEQFF
CDR3 DNA: TGTGCCAGCTCACCGCGACAGGGTGGATACAATGAGCAGTTCTTC

clone size: NA
D gene: NA
J gene: TRBJ1-4
V gene: TRBV7-8
CDR3 protein: CASRADEKLFF
CDR3 DNA: TGTGCCAGCAGGGCAGATGAAAAACTGTTTTTT

clone size: NA
D gene: NA
J gene: TRBJ2-1
V gene: TRBV9
CDR3 protein: CASSVYPESYNEQFF
CDR3 DNA: TGTGCCAGCAGCGTATATCCAGAGTCCTACAATGAGCAGTTCTTC

clone size: NA
D gene: NA
J gene: TRBJ1-1
V gene: TRBV6-2/TRBV6-3
CDR3 protein: CASSYSGGGTEAFF
CDR3 DNA: TGTGCCAGCAGCTACTCGGGGGGTGGCACTGAAGCTTTCTTT

clone size: NA
D gene: NA
J gene: TRBJ1-1
V gene: TRBV19
CDR3 protein: CASQSRAGAEAFF
CDR3 DNA: TGTGCCAGTCAAAGCAGGGCGGGCGCTGAAGCTTTCTTT

clone size: NA
D gene: NA
J gene: TRBJ1-2
V gene: TRBV7-9
CDR3 protein: CASSGTRNYGYTF
CDR3 DNA: TGTGCCAGCAGCGGGACCCGGAACTATGGCTACACCTTC

clone size: NA
D gene: NA
J gene: TRBJ1-4
V gene: TRBV5-6
CDR3 protein: CASSLPSGKLFF
CDR3 DNA: TGTGCCAGCAGCTTGCCCAGCGGGAAACTGTTTTTT

clone size: NA
D gene: NA
J gene: TRBJ2-3
V gene: TRBV29-1
CDR3 protein: CSVADSGDTQYF
CDR3 DNA: TGCAGCGTCGCGGACAGCGGAGATACGCAGTATTTT

clone size: few
D gene: NA
J gene: TRBJ1-6
V gene: TRBV6-1
CDR3 protein: CASSEGSNSPLHF
CDR3 DNA: TGTGCCAGCAGTGAAGGGAGCAATTCACCCCTCCACTTT

clone size: NA
D gene: TRBD1
J gene: TRBJ1-1
V gene: TRBV7-8
CDR3 protein: CASSRDRGFFEAFF
CDR3 DNA: TGTGCCAGCTCCCGGGACAGGGGTTTCTTTGAAGCTTTCTTT